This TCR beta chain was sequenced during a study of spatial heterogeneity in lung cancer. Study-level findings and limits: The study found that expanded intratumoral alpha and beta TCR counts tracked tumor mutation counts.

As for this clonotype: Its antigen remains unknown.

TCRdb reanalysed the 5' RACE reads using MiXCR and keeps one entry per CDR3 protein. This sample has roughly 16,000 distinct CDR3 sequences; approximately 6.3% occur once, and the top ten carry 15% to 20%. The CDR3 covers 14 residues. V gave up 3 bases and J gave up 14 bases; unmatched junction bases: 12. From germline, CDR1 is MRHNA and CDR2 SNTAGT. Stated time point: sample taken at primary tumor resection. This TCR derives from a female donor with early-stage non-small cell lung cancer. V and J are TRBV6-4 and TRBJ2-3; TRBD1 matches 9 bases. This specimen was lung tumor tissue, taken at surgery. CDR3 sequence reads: CASSERTRGTGRYF. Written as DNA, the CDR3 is TGTGCCAGCAGTGAGCGTACCCGGGGGACAGGGAGGTATTTT.